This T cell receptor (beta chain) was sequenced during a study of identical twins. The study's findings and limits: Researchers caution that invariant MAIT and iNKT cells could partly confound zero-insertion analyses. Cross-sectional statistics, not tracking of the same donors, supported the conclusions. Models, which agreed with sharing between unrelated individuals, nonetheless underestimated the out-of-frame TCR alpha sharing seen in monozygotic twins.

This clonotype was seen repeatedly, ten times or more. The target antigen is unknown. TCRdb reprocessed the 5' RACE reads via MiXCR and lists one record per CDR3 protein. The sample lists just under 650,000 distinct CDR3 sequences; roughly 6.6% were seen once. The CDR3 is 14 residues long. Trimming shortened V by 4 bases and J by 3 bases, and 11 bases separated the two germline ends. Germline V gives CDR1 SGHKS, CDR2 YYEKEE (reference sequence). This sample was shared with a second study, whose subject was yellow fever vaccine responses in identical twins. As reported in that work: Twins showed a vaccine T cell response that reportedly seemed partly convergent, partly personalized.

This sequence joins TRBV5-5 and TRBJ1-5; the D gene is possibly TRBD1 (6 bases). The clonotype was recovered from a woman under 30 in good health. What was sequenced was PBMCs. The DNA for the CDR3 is TGTGCCAGCAGCCGGGACAACCTCAATCAGCCCCAGCATTTT. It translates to CASSRDNLNQPQHF.